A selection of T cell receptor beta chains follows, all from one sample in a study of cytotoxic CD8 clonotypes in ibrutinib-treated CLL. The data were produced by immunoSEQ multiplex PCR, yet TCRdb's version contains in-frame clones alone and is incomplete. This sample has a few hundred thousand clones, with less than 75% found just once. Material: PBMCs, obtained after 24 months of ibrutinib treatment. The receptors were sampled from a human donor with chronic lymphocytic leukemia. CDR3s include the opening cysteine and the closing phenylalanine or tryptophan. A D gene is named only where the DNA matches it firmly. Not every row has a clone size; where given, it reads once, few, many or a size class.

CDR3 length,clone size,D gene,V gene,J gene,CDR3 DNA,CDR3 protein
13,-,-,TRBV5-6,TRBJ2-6,TGTGCCAGCACCTCCAGGGGACCCAACGTCCTGACTTTC,CASTSRGPNVLTF
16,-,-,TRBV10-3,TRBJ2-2,TGTGCCATCAGTGAGTTGGGGTTTTCGAACACCGGGGAGCTGTTTTTT,CAISELGFSNTGELFF
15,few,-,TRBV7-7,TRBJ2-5,TGTGCTAGCAGCTTAGGTGGTAGTCTGAGGGAGACCCAGTACTTC,CASSLGGSLRETQYF
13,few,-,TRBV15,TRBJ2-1,TGTGCCACCAGCAGCTCTGGTAGCAATGAGCAGTTCTTC,CATSSSGSNEQFF
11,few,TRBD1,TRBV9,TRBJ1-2,TGTGCCAGCAGTCAGGGGGATGGCTACACCTTC,CASSQGDGYTF
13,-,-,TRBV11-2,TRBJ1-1,TGTGCCAGCAGCTTAGGAGTGAGCTCTCGAGCTTTCTTT,CASSLGVSSRAFF
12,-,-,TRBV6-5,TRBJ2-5,TGTGCCAGCAGGGGGTCCGATGTGGGCCAGTACTTC,CASRGSDVGQYF
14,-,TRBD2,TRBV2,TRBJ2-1,TGTGCCAGCAGGACACCGCGGGAGGTCGATGAGCAGTTCTTC,CASRTPREVDEQFF
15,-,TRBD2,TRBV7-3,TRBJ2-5,TGTGCCAGCAGATCTGGGACTAGCGGCCAAGAGACCCAGTACTTC,CASRSGTSGQETQYF
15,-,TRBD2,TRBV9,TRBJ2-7,TGTGCCAGCAGCGCAAAGTGGGCTAGCGGGGACGAGCAGTACTTC,CASSAKWASGDEQYF
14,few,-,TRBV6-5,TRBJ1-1,TGTGCCAGCAGTCTCAAGGGGGGACCTACTGAAGCTTTCTTT,CASSLKGGPTEAFF
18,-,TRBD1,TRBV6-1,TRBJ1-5,TGTGCCAGCAGTGAAGCGCACAGGGGGATAGATAGCAATCAGCCCCAGCATTTT,CASSEAHRGIDSNQPQHF
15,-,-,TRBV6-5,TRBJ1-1,TGTGCCACCCGAAAACCGGGGCTCCTGAACACTGAAGCTTTCTTT,CATRKPGLLNTEAFF
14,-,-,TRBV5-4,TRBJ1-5,TGTGCCAGCAGCTTGGGCGGACACAATCAGCCCCAGCATTTT,CASSLGGHNQPQHF
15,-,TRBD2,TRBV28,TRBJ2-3,TGTGCCAGCAGCCATGGGGGGGAGGGCATAGATACGCAGTATTTT,CASSHGGEGIDTQYF
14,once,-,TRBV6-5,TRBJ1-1,TGTGCCAGCAGTTACTCGCATTTTGGTAACGAAGCTTTCTTT,CASSYSHFGNEAFF
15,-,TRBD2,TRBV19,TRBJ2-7,TGTGCCAGTAGTGTCCAAGCGGGGGAAGCCTACGAGCAGTACTTC,CASSVQAGEAYEQYF
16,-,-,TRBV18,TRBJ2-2,TGTGCCAGCTCACCACGACAGCCGAGGGACACCGGGGAGCTGTTTTTT,CASSPRQPRDTGELFF
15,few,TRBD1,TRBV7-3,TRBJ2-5,TGTGCCAGCAGCGCGTATTTCGGGACAGGGGAGACCCAGTACTTC,CASSAYFGTGETQYF
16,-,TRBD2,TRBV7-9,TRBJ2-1,TGTGCCAGCAGCCCCACCCAGCGGGAGGTCGACAATGAGCAGTTCTTC,CASSPTQREVDNEQFF
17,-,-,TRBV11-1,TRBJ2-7,TGTGCCAGCAGCTTAGCGGCGGGTGCATGGTCACCCTACGAGCAGTACTTC,CASSLAAGAWSPYEQYF
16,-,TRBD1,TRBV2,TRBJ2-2,TGTGCCAGCAGTCTTGTGACAGGGGCGAGCACCGGGGAGCTGTTTTTT,CASSLVTGASTGELFF
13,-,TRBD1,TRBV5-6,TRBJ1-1,TGTGCCAGCAGCCCTGCACCGGGACAGCCATCCCTCTTT,CASSPAPGQPSLF
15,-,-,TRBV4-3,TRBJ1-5,TGCGCCAGCAGCCAAGAGGGCAGGGACAATCAGCCCCAGCATTTT,CASSQEGRDNQPQHF
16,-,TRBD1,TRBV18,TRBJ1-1,TGTGCCAGCTCACCACCGGGACAGGGGGCGTTAACTGAAGCTTTCTTT,CASSPPGQGALTEAFF
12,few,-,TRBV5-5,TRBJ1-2,TGTGCCAGCAGCTTGACAGGGCCCCTTGACACCTTC,CASSLTGPLDTF
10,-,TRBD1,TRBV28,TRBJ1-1,TGTGCGACTACAGGGGAGGAAGCTTTCTTT,CATTGEEAFF
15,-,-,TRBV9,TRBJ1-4,TGTGCCAGCTCGGTCATGGGAGACCATAATGAAAAACTGTTTTTT,CASSVMGDHNEKLFF
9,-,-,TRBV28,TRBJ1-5,TGTGCCAGTCTCCCGCCCCAGCATTTT,CASLPPQHF
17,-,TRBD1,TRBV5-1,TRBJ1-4,TGCGCCAGCAGCTTAGGCCCCCAGGGGGCAACTAATGAAAAACTGTTTTTT,CASSLGPQGATNEKLFF
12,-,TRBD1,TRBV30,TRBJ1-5,TGTGCCTTGGGACAGGGGGGCCAGCCCCAGCATTTT,CALGQGGQPQHF
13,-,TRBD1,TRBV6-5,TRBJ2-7,TGTGCCAGCAGTTCCGGGACAGGGAACGAGCAGTACTTC,CASSSGTGNEQYF
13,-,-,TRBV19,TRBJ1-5,TGTGCCAGTAAGGAAACTAGCAATCAGCCCCAGCATTTT,CASKETSNQPQHF
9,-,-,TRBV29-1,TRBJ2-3,TGCAGCGTTTCTGAGTTTGAGTATTTT,CSVSEFEYF
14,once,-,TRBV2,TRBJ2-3,TGTGCCAGCAGTGCTGAAGTCGACACAGATACGCAGTATTTT,CASSAEVDTDTQYF
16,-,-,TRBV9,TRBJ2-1,TGTGCCAGCAGCCACCTCGGGACGGCAACCTACAATGAGCAGTTCTTC,CASSHLGTATYNEQFF
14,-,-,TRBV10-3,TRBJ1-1,TGTGCCATCAGGTCGGGGGCCTCGAACACTGAAGCTTTCTTT,CAIRSGASNTEAFF
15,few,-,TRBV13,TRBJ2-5,TGTGCCAGCAGCTCCGGGACCTCATCCGGGGAGACCCAGTACTTC,CASSSGTSSGETQYF
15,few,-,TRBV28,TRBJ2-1,TGTGCCAGCACCCCCCAAGTTGCGGGAAACAATGAGCAGTTCTTC,CASTPQVAGNNEQFF
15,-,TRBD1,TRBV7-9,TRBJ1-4,TGTGCCAGCAGCTCCGCCGGGACAGGGACTGAAAAACTGTTTTTT,CASSSAGTGTEKLFF
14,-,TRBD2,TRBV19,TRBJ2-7,TGTGCCAGCGCGGGACTAGCGAACTCCTACGAGCAGTACTTC,CASAGLANSYEQYF
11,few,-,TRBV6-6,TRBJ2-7,TGTGCCAGCAGTTTAGTTAACGAGCAGTACTTC,CASSLVNEQYF